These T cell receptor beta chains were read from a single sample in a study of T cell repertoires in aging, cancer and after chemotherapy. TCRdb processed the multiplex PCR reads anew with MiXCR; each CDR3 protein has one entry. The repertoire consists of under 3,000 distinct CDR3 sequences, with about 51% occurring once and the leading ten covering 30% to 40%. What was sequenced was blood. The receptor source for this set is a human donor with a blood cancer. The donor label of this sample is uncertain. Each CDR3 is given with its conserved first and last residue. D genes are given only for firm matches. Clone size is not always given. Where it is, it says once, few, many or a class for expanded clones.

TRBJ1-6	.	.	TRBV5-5	CASSLGAKGQGLHF	TGTGCCAGCAGCTTGGGCGCGAAAGGACAAGGACTCCACTTT
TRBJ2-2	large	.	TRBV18	CASSPQKGLTGGELFF	TGTGCCAGCTCACCACAAAAAGGGCTCACAGGCGGGGAGCTGTTTTTT
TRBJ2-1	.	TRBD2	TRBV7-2	CASSLVPGGAGGDEQFF	TGTGCCAGCAGCTTAGTCCCCGGGGGAGCGGGGGGGGATGAGCAGTTCTTC
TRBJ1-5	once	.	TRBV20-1	CSASPETASPRANQPQHF	TGCAGTGCTTCCCCAGAGACTGCCTCTCCAAGGGCGAATCAGCCCCAGCATTTT
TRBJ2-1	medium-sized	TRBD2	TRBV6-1	CASRVPLFTSGRVSYNEQFF	TGTGCCAGCAGGGTGCCTCTCTTCACTAGCGGGAGGGTATCCTACAATGAGCAGTTCTTC
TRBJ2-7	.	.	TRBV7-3	CASSLRDEQYF	TGTGCCAGCAGCTTAAGGGACGAGCAGTACTTC
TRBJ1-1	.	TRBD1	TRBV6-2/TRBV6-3	CASRPPGGSNTEAFF	TGTGCCAGCAGACCTCCAGGGGGATCGAACACTGAAGCTTTCTTT
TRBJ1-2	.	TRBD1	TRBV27	CASSALLDRDRNYGYTF	TGTGCCAGCAGTGCTCTTCTGGACAGGGATCGGAACTATGGCTACACCTTC
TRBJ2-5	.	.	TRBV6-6	CAISESSGIWQETQYF	TGTGCCATCAGTGAGTCGTCCGGGATTTGGCAAGAGACCCAGTACTTC
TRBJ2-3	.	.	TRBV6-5	CASSAGTRCGSDTQYF	TGTGCCAGCAGTGCGGGGACACGGTGTGGTTCAGATACGCAGTATTTT
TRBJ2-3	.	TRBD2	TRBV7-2	CASSLQFSGGAVDTQYF	TGTGCCAGCAGCCTACAGTTTAGCGGGGGGGCAGTAGATACGCAGTATTTT
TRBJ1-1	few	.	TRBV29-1	CSVVPYTEAFF	TGCAGCGTTGTACCCTACACTGAAGCTTTCTTT
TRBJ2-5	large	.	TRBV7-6	CASSSPQETQYF	TGTGCCAGCAGCTCGCCTCAAGAGACCCAGTACTTC
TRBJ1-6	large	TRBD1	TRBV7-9	CASSPTGASSPLHF	TGTGCCAGCAGCCCGACAGGGGCGAGTTCACCCCTCCACTTT
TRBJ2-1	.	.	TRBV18	CASSPTSYNEQFF	TGTGCCAGCTCACCGACAAGCTACAATGAGCAGTTCTTC
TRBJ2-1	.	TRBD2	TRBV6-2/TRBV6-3	CASSYGATSGALNEQFF	TGTGCCAGCAGTTATGGCGCTACTAGCGGGGCCCTCAATGAGCAGTTCTTC
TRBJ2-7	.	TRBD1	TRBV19	CASSTLPGTGTEQYF	TGTGCCAGTAGTACCCTTCCCGGGACAGGGACCGAGCAGTACTTC
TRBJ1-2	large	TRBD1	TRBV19	CASSKDRVGGYTF	TGTGCCAGTAGTAAGGACAGGGTGGGCGGCTACACCTTC
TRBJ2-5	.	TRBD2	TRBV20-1	CSARVVGTSGRASSSETQYF	TGCAGTGCTAGAGTTGTAGGGACTAGCGGGAGGGCCAGTAGTTCGGAGACCCAGTACTTC
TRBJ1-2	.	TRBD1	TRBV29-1	CSVGTGTNYGYTF	TGCAGCGTAGGGACAGGAACTAACTATGGCTACACCTTC
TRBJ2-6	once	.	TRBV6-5	CASSYVQGTGANVLTF	TGTGCCAGCAGTTACGTGCAGGGAACTGGGGCCAACGTCCTGACTTTC
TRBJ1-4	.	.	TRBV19	CASSTSRGDEKLFF	TGTGCCAGTAGTACATCACGGGGGGATGAAAAACTGTTTTTT
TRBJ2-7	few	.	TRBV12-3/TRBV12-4	CASSLRDRSYEQYF	TGTGCCAGCAGTTTGAGGGACCGATCCTACGAGCAGTACTTC
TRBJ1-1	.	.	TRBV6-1	CASSLNSGGAAFF	TGTGCCAGCAGCCTCAACAGTGGGGGCGCGGCTTTCTTT
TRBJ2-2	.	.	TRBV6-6	CASSFSENTGELFF	TGTGCCAGCAGTTTCTCCGAAAACACCGGGGAGCTGTTTTTT
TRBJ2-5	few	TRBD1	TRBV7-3	CASSLVGQGPQETQYF	TGTGCCAGCAGCTTAGTCGGACAGGGGCCGCAAGAGACCCAGTACTTC
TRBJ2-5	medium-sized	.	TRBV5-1	CASSLVLGAAETQYF	TGCGCCAGCAGCTTGGTACTAGGGGCGGCGGAGACCCAGTACTTC
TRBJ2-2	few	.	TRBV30	CAWSLGNTGELFF	TGTGCCTGGAGTCTGGGGAACACCGGGGAGCTGTTTTTT
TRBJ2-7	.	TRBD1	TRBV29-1	CSVEGPGTAYEQYF	TGCAGCGTTGAAGGACCCGGGACAGCCTACGAGCAGTACTTC
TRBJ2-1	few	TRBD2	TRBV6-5	CATVRAGGSYNEQFF	TGTGCCACCGTGAGAGCGGGGGGATCCTACAATGAGCAGTTCTTC
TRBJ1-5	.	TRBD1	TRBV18	CASSTGTGDFQPQHF	TGTGCCAGCTCAACCGGGACAGGGGATTTTCAGCCCCAGCATTTT
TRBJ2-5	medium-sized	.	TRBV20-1	CSALAGSEETQYF	TGCAGTGCCTTAGCCGGTTCCGAAGAGACCCAGTACTTC
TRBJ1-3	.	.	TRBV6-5	CASSYSIGGAGNTIYF	TGTGCCAGCAGTTACTCGATTGGGGGTGCTGGAAACACCATATATTTT
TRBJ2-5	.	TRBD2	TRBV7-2	CASTPTSGGRETQYF	TGTGCCAGCACCCCGACTAGCGGGGGTCGAGAGACCCAGTACTTC
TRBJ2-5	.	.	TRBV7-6	CASSPRTSEYQETQYF	TGTGCCAGCAGCCCCAGGACGTCCGAGTACCAAGAGACCCAGTACTTC
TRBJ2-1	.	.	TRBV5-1	CASSLDNSAYNEQFF	TGCGCCAGCAGCTTGGACAATTCGGCCTACAATGAGCAGTTCTTC
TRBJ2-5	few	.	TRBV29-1	CSVARLLQETQYF	TGCAGCGTTGCCAGGCTCCTCCAAGAGACCCAGTACTTC
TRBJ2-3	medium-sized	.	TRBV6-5	CASRPQNADTQYF	TGTGCCAGCAGACCACAAAACGCAGATACGCAGTATTTT
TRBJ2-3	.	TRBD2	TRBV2	CASSELAGSLGVTDTQYF	TGTGCCAGCAGTGAATTAGCGGGGAGCCTCGGAGTGACAGATACGCAGTATTTT
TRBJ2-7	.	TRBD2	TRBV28	CASSTPSGTVYEQYF	TGTGCCAGCAGTACCCCTAGCGGAACAGTTTACGAGCAGTACTTC
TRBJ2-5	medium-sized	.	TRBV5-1	CASREGTGGQYF	TGCGCCAGCAGAGAAGGGACCGGTGGGCAGTACTTC
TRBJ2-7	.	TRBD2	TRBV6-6	CASLGGVEQYF	TGTGCCAGCCTCGGGGGGGTCGAGCAGTACTTC
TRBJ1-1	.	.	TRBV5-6	CASRTTGVKYTEAFF	TGTGCCAGCAGGACCACTGGGGTGAAGTACACTGAAGCTTTCTTT
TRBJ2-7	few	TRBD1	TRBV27	CASSLGGQDYEQYF	TGTGCCAGCAGTTTAGGGGGACAGGACTACGAGCAGTACTTC
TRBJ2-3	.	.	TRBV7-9	CASSLDWTIYADTQYF	TGTGCCAGCAGCTTAGACTGGACTATATATGCAGATACGCAGTATTTT
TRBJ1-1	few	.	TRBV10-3	CAITPQLNTEAFF	TGTGCCATCACCCCACAGTTGAACACTGAAGCTTTCTTT
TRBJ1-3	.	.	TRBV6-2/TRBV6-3	CASSYSVQTGNTIYF	TGTGCCAGCAGTTACTCGGTACAGACCGGAAACACCATATATTTT
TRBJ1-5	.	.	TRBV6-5	CASSYSRGAHQPQHF	TGTGCCAGCAGTTACTCGAGAGGGGCCCATCAGCCCCAGCATTTT
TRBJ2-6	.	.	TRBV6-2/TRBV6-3	CASSYDHPAGANVLTF	TGTGCCAGCAGTTACGATCACCCGGCCGGGGCCAACGTCCTGACTTTC
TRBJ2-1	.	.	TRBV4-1	CASSQQTSESHNEQFF	TGCGCCAGCAGCCAACAGACTAGTGAGTCCCACAATGAGCAGTTCTTC
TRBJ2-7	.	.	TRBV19	CASSTRNYEQYF	TGTGCCAGTAGTACCCGAAACTACGAGCAGTACTTC
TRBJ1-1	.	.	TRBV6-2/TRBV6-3	CASSYGGQYTEAFF	TGTGCCAGCAGTTACGGGGGGCAGTACACTGAAGCTTTCTTT
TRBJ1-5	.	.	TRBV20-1	CSARGTHGGQPQHF	TGCAGTGCTAGGGGGACACACGGGGGTCAGCCCCAGCATTTT
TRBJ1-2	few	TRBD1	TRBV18	CASSPAGGQYGYTF	TGTGCCAGCTCACCTGCAGGGGGACAGTATGGCTACACCTTC